This TCR beta chain was documented in a study of blood T cell repertoires in COVID-19 (dated by TCRdb to 2019 to 2021). For the wider study: Samples from collaborators originated in the United States, Italy and Spain and spanned both the acute and convalescent phases of COVID-19. The prospective study material was composed of cDNA or gDNA derived from T cells, B-cell-depleted T cells, or PBMCs. The dataset comprised deeply sampled blood TCRbeta repertoires from subjects exposed to, actively infected with, or recovered from COVID-19. The repertoires were made available in a free public database intended to serve as a resource for research on the immune response to SARS-CoV-2. The samples were drawn from two sources: the first 160 participants of the ongoing ImmuneRACE study, and 950 to 1,500 subjects contributed by 6 global collaborators. Nearly every sample came with metadata listing a de-identified subject ID, COVID-19 status, age in years and sex. HLA class I and class II types, where available, came from metadata supplied by the sample provider rather than from assay-based typing.

On this clone itself: What antigen it recognizes has not been identified. One base away there is no much larger clone; base qualities are not given.

A second Seattle source provided samples from volunteer blood donors who had recovered from COVID-19. Collaborating institutions collected whole blood in K2EDTA tubes following their own protocols. For TCRbeta analysis, collaborators shipped samples in one of three forms: frozen whole blood, isolated PBMCs, or DNA extracted from either of those sample types. V gives up 6 bases and J gives up 5 bases, and the segment between their germline ends measures 8 bases. CDR1 and CDR2 are drawn from the germline V gene: MDHEN, SYDVKM. Including the terminal cysteine and phenylalanine, the CDR3 comprises 12 residues. The CDR3 DNA has 36 bases and is translated from base 1. TCRbeta CDR3 regions were amplified from genomic DNA using the immunoSEQ Assay, a bias-controlled multiplex PCR. In the paper's pipeline: Nucleated cell counts per sample were estimated from amplification of reference gene primers within the assay. Sequence reads were collapsed and filtered to measure the absolute abundance of every unique TCRbeta CDR3 rearrangement. For each sample, productive Simpson clonality was calculated as the square root of Simpson's diversity index over productive rearrangements. TCRdb holds this immuneACCESS table with in-frame rearrangements only. Some clones are missing; in checked studies, unresolved V genes explain under half, and the rest has no known cause. For V, J and clone size, that table is used; D and trimming come from the DNA. The sample table lists under 250,000 clones, roughly nine tenths of them with a count of one. 1.5% to 2% of the sample lies in the top ten.

General study outcomes and caveats: Clinical and demographic metadata were provided uncurated, with the amount varying by source and participant.

The rearrangement joined TRBV28 to TRBJ1-5, with no reliable assignment of the D segment. Material for sequencing was peripheral blood. This TCR derives from a woman aged 60-70 years who had recovered from COVID-19. The base sequence is TGTGCCAGCAGCTCTCTTCATCAGCCCCAGCATTTT. Its translation is CASSSLHQPQHF.